The 3 T cell receptor beta chains presented below share a single source sample, sequenced in a study of response to subunit inactivated influenza vaccine. One entry per CDR3 protein, called by TCRdb with MiXCR from the RT-PCR reads. The sample lists about 540,000 distinct CDR3 sequences, roughly a quarter occurring once. In addition, the sample was reused for a study of T cells expressing NK-cell markers. That paper notes: The cDNA for TCR beta came from 5'RACE template switching with UMIs.

The sequenced sample was CD4+ T cells sorted from PBMCs, obtained approximately 12 days after vaccination. All receptors derive from a man in his fifties or sixties who received an inactivated influenza vaccine.

This clonotype was detected many times. This chain connects TRBV7-9 to TRBJ2-2, with D unclear. This CDR3 contains 15 residues. Germline CDR1 SEHNR, CDR2 FQNEAQ (reference sequence). Deletions cut 4 bases from V and 6 bases from J, with 15 bases between. The CDR3 coding sequence is TGTGCCAGCAGCTCCCGGACCCGAGGTGCCGGGGAGCTGTTTTTT. Protein sequence: CASSSRTRGAGELFF.

This clonotype was counted between two and nine times. This sequence joins TRBV18 and TRBJ1-5; no firm D call. Trimming stripped 3 bases from V and 5 bases from J, with 11 bases between. CDR3 size: 14 residues. CDR1 and CDR2 from the germline V gene are KGHSH and LQKENI. This CDR3 is CASSPASEDQPQHF. Written as DNA, the CDR3 is TGTGCCAGCTCACCCGCCAGCGAAGATCAGCCCCAGCATTTT.

This clonotype came up a few times. The rearrangement links TRBV5-1 to TRBJ2-3; D gene unclear. This CDR3 has 11 residues. Germline loops: CDR1 SGHRS, CDR2 YFSETQ. The germline V and J ends were trimmed by 5 bases and 5 bases, with 6 bases remaining between them. The CDR3 DNA is TGCGCCAGCAGAAAGGGAGATACGCAGTATTTT. Amino acid sequence: CASRKGDTQYF.